The entry that follows covers one TCR beta chain sequence. This entry belongs to a study of control samples from healthy donors and cancer patients. The protocol was immunoSEQ multiplex PCR, while the TCRdb copy is restricted to in-frame clones and leaves out a portion. The data hold 50,000 to 65,000 clones, with 80% to 95% observed a single time. The CDR3 consists of 15 residues. From germline, CDR1 is KGHSH and CDR2 LQKENI. The V segment lost 5 bases and the J segment 10 bases; nucleotides outside the gene matches: 12. Source material: PBMCs. The sequence came from a man aged 30-40 years with colorectal cancer. The chain carries TRBV18 and TRBJ1-4, with 8 bases lining up with TRBD1. CDR3 nucleotides: TGTGCCAGCTCAGGACAACAGGGGGGACCGGGAAAACTGTTTTTT. This sequence encodes CASSGQQGGPGKLFF.